One T cell receptor (beta chain) is described in this entry. Its antigen is not known. This sample was included in a study of radiotherapy plus CTLA-4 blockade in lung cancer. Study information: There were objective responses in roughly 18% of patients, and around 32% had disease control. Study-wide results and caveats: In blood, TCR clones derived from the tumor expanded after radiotherapy plus ipilimumab.

The assay was immunoSEQ multiplex PCR, and TCRdb's table has in-frame clones only and misses some. The table has about 95,000 clones, 80% to 90% seen once. Alongside CTLA-4 blockade with ipilimumab, patients with chemo-refractory metastatic non-small-cell lung cancer received focal radiation. This sequence was found in a human donor with non-small cell lung cancer who had stable disease on radiotherapy plus ipilimumab. The specimen comprised peripheral blood, sampled from a patient treated with radiotherapy plus ipilimumab.

In DNA, the CDR3 is TGCGCCAGCAGCTTGGGGGCTAGCGGGATTCTCAATGAGCAGTTCTTC. It encodes CASSLGASGILNEQFF. This chain uses TRBV5-1 with TRBJ2-1; 9 nucleotides agree with TRBD2. Germline V CDR1 and CDR2: SGHRS, YFSETQ. This CDR3 contains 16 residues. Trimming cost V 0 bases and J 6 bases; bases outside gene matches: 7.